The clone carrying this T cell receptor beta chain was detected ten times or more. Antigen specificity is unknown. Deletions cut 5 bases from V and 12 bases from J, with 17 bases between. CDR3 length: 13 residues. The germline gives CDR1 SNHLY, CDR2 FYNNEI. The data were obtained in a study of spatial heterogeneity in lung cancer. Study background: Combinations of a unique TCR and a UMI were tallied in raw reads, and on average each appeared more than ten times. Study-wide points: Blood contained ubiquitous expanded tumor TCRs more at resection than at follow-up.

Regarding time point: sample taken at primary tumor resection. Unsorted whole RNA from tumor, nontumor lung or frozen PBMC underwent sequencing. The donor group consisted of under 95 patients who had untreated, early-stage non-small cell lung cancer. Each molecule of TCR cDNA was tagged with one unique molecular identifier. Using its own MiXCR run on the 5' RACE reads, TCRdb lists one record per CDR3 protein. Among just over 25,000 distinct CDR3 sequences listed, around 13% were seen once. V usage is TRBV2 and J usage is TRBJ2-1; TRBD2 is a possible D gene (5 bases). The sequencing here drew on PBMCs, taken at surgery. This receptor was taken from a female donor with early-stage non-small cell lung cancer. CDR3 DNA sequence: TGTGCCAGCAGTCCGGACTCGCCTGAGGGGCAGTTCTTC. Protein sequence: CASSPDSPEGQFF.